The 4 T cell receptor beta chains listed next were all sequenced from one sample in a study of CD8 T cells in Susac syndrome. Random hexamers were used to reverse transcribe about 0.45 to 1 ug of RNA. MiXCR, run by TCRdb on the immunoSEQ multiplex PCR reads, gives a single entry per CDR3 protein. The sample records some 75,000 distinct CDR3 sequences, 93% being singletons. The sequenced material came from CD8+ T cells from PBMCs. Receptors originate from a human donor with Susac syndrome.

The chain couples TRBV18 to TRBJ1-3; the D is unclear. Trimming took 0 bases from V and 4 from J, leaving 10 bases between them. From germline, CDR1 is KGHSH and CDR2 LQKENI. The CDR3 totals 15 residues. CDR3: CASSPPRGSGNTIYF. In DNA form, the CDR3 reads TGTGCCAGCTCACCACCGCGGGGTTCAGGAAACACCATATATTTT.

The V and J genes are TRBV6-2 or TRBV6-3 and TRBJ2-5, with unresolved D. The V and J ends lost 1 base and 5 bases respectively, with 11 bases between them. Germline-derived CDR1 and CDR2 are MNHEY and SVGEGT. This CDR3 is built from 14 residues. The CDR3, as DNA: TGTGCCAGCAGTTACTTGGTAGCCGTGGAGACCCAGTACTTC. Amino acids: CASSYLVAVETQYF.

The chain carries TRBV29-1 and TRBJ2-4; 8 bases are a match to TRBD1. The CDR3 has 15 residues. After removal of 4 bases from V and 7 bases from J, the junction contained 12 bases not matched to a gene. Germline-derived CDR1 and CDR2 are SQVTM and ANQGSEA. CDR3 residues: CSVVKAGGRRNIQYF. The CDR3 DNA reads TGCAGCGTTGTTAAGGCAGGGGGCCGGAGGAACATTCAGTACTTC.

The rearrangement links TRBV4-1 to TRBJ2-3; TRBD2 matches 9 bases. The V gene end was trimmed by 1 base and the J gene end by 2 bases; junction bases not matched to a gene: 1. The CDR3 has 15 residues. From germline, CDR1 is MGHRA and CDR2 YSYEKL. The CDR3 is CASSQGTSATDTQYF. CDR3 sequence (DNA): TGCGCCAGCAGCCAAGGGACTAGCGCCACAGATACGCAGTATTTT.